The entry that follows covers one T cell receptor (beta chain) sequence. No antigen is known for it. Germline V lookup: CDR1 SQVTM, CDR2 ANQGSEA. CDR3 length: 14 amino acids. Trimming stripped 8 bases from V and 1 base from J, with 14 bases between. The sample originates from a study of cytomegalovirus exposure and HLA in healthy donors. The study's findings and limits: Most observed TCR sequences were rare, whereas some public TCRs were detected in many donors. Among the sequence variants, a highly shared cluster was likely an artifact of sequencing.

Use of 60 Vbeta and 13 Jbeta primers characterized the PCR. Authors' data handling: Unique TCR beta chains numbered roughly 84 million in a later analysis, with roughly 11 million shared. Here immunoSEQ multiplex PCR was the method, and the copy in TCRdb shows in-frame clones only, minus some. V and J calls and clone size are copied from that table; D and trimming were computed from the DNA. The sample carries approximately 200,000 clones, around 79% recorded once. Healthy bone marrow donors made up the cohort. The genes are TRBV29-1 and TRBJ2-2; the D gene is possibly TRBD1 (6 bases). Sequenced: PBMCs. This receptor was identified in a girl aged 10-17 years in good health and CMV-seropositive. CDR3 nucleotides: TGCAGCTATGGGGACACTGAGAACACCGGGGAGCTGTTTTTT. Translated, it gives CSYGDTENTGELFF.